A single sample is the source of the 22 T cell receptor beta chains below, sequenced in a study of blood T cells in healthy people across ages. A second PCR, run for about 7 to 11 cycles, used a sample-barcoded 5' primer plus a J-beta primer mix. TCRdb independently ran MiXCR on the 5' RACE reads; one entry per CDR3 protein. The data show 1.5 million to 2 million distinct CDR3 sequences, with about 49% seen just once and 2% to 2.5% held by the top ten. Sequencing input: blood. These receptors came from a woman aged 40 to 50 in good health.

The chain joins TRBV12-3 or TRBV12-4 to TRBJ1-1, with D possibly TRBD1 on 5 matching bases. The CDR3 loop spans 14 amino acids. Between the trimmed V and J ends, which lost 5 bases and 5 bases, there was a span of 15 bases. The chain's CDR3 is CASSPPGAGTEAFF. The CDR3, as DNA: TGTGCCAGCAGTCCCCCCGGGGCGGGAACTGAAGCTTTCTTT.

This sequence joins TRBV27 and TRBJ2-3; 8 bases align to TRBD1. CDR1 and CDR2 (germline): MNHEY, SMNVEV (reference sequence). J gave up 8 bases and V 3 bases, and 1 base lay outside the gene matches. The CDR3 runs 12 residues. The CDR3, as DNA: TGTGCCAGCAGTTTCAGGGGGCGTACGCAGTATTTT. It encodes CASSFRGRTQYF.

V is TRBV28 and J is TRBJ2-6; 7 nucleotides match TRBD1. The CDR3 has 18 residues. Trimming took 5 bases from V and 0 from J; bases not matched to a gene: 10. Germline lookup yields CDR1 MDHEN and CDR2 SYDVKM. The CDR3 DNA reads as TGTGCCAGCAGTCCGACAGGGTGGACCCCCTCTGGGGCCAACGTCCTGACTTTC. This translates into CASSPTGWTPSGANVLTF. The variable domain in full, completed from reference TRBV28 and TRBJ2-6, reads DVKVTQSSRYLVKRTGEKVFLECVQDMDHENMFWYRQDPGLGLRLIYFSYDVKMKEKGDIPEGYSVSREKKERFSLILESASTNQTSMYLCASSPTGWTPSGANVLTFGAGSRLTVL.

V gene TRBV27 combines with J gene TRBJ2-6; D possibly corresponds to TRBD2 (7 bases). Germline V lookup: CDR1 MNHEY, CDR2 SMNVEV (reference sequence). The CDR3 is 17 residues long. Trimming pared 3 bases from V and 0 bases from J, leaving 12 bases between. CDR3 nucleotide sequence: TGTGCCAGCAGTTTCGGGGGGCTCTACTCTGGGGCCAACGTCCTGACTTTC. Residues: CASSFGGLYSGANVLTF.

J is TRBJ2-1 and V is TRBV2; TRBD1 matches 9 bases. CDR3 size: 15 residues. With V trimmed by 9 bases and J by 3 bases, 9 bases remained unmatched. Germline loops: CDR1 SNHLY, CDR2 FYNNEI. The DNA for the CDR3 is TGTGCCAGACGGGGAGGGGACAGGGACTACAATGAGCAGTTCTTC. Amino acids: CARRGGDRDYNEQFF.

Turning to this clonotype: The germline gene is not matched at one end of the junction; a read error may be the cause. The rearrangement links TRBV20-1 to TRBJ2-1; D gene ambiguous. CDR1 and CDR2 from the germline V gene are DFQATT and SNEGSKA (reference sequence). The CDR3 totals 11 residues. The CDR3 region has the DNA TGCAGTGCCGCCGTATACAATGGGCAGTTCTTC. Protein product: CSAAVYNGQFF.

The V and J genes are TRBV29-1 and TRBJ1-4, with a weak D call TRBD1 (6 bases). The CDR3 sequence is 15 residues long. Germline V gene sequence: CDR1 SQVTM, CDR2 ANQGSEA. V was shortened by 7 bases and J by 0 bases, with 15 bases between the two germline ends. The CDR3 spells CSARGSIATNEKLFF. CDR3 sequence (DNA): TGCAGCGCGAGGGGGAGCATCGCAACTAATGAAAAACTGTTTTTT.

This clonotype was observed a handful of times. The chain recombines TRBV4-2 with TRBJ1-1; 8 bases match TRBD1. V lost 1 base to trimming and J lost 7 bases; unmatched junction nucleotides: 17. The CDR3 covers 18 residues. CDR1 and CDR2 (germline): LGHNA, YNFKEQ. DNA for the CDR3: TGTGCCAGCAGCCAAGCCCAACAGCTCGCAGGGGGCACGGGTGAAGCTTTCTTT. Its translation is CASSQAQQLAGGTGEAFF.

A few counts support this clonotype. This sequence joins TRBV4-2 and TRBJ2-7; 9 bases align to TRBD2. This CDR3 is 16 amino acids long. Germline CDR1 LGHNA, CDR2 YNFKEQ. V lost 0 bases to trimming and J lost 2 bases; unmatched junction nucleotides: 5. The chain's CDR3 is CASSQDDSGGTYEQYF. The CDR3 DNA reads TGTGCCAGCAGCCAAGATGATAGCGGGGGAACCTACGAGCAGTACTTC.

The chain has TRBV4-2 and TRBJ2-5, with TRBD1 as a possible D gene (6 bases). V was pared by 11 bases and J by 4 bases, with 14 bases between. The germline V gene has CDR1 LGHNA and CDR2 YNFKEQ. CDR3 length: 12 residues. CDR3 sequence (DNA): TGTGCCGGGTACAGGGACGGAGAGACCCAGTACTTC. Translation: CAGYRDGETQYF.

This chain joins TRBV10-3 and TRBJ1-2; tentatively, D is TRBD1 (5 bases). Trimming stripped 8 bases from V and 13 bases from J, with 17 bases between. Germline V CDR1 and CDR2: ENHRY, SYGVKD. This CDR3 region has 11 residues. The CDR3 sequence: CAILGTRVLTF. CDR3 DNA: TGTGCCATCCTCGGGACTCGAGTCCTCACCTTC.

The chain joins TRBV7-9 to TRBJ1-5, with D possibly being TRBD1 (5 bases). V was clipped by 5 bases and J by 3 bases, with 14 bases between them. Per the germline V gene, CDR1 is SEHNR and CDR2 is FQNEAQ (reference sequence). This CDR3 contains 15 residues. CDR3 residues: CASSVTGSSNQPQHF. In DNA form, the CDR3 reads TGTGCCAGCAGCGTTACAGGTTCTTCCAATCAGCCCCAGCATTTT.

In its sample, this clonotype was seen a few times. J is TRBJ2-5 and V is TRBV5-1; the D gene is possibly TRBD2 (7 bases). Per the germline V gene, CDR1 is SGHRS and CDR2 is YFSETQ. The germline V and J ends were trimmed by 2 bases and 2 bases, with 13 bases remaining between them. This CDR3 contains 15 residues. DNA for the CDR3: TGCGCCAGCAGCTTTCGAGCGGGGACACAAGAGACCCAGTACTTC. Residues: CASSFRAGTQETQYF.

This chain joins TRBV7-9 and TRBJ2-1, with a tentative D call TRBD1 (6 bases). The CDR3 spans 14 residues. Trimming took 1 base from V and 5 from J, leaving 9 bases between them. Germline V gives CDR1 SEHNR, CDR2 FQNEAQ (reference sequence). In DNA form, the CDR3 reads TGTGCCAGCAGCTTAGACGGACAGAACAATGAGCAGTTCTTC. This gives the protein CASSLDGQNNEQFF.

The chain recombines TRBV5-1 with TRBJ2-5; no firm D call. Trimming cost V 0 bases and J 5 bases, with 17 bases left between them. This CDR3 contains 16 residues. CDR1 and CDR2 (germline): SGHRS, YFSETQ. The CDR3 protein is CASSLVVGGSVETQYF. In DNA form, the CDR3 reads TGCGCCAGCAGCTTGGTTGTCGGCGGCTCTGTTGAGACCCAGTACTTC.

J is TRBJ1-2 and V is TRBV5-1; D is perhaps TRBD1 (6 bases). The germline CDR1 and CDR2 sequences are SGHRS and YFSETQ. This CDR3 region has 16 residues. V was trimmed by 3 bases and J by 0 bases, leaving 15 bases between them. The CDR3 loop is CASSSLLDSSNYGYTF. For the CDR3, the DNA is TGCGCCAGCAGCTCCCTCCTGGACAGCTCTAACTATGGCTACACCTTC.

This rearrangement joins TRBV6-6 to TRBJ1-1, with 7 bases that match TRBD1. In germline, CDR1 is MNHNY, CDR2 SVGAGI (reference sequence). V lost 2 bases to trimming and J lost 2 bases; unmatched junction nucleotides: 8. The CDR3 extends over 16 amino acids. The CDR3 coding sequence is TGTGCCAGCAGTTACACCTCGACAGGGCTTAACACTGAAGCTTTCTTT. As protein: CASSYTSTGLNTEAFF.

This rearrangement joins TRBV6-6 to TRBJ2-4; TRBD1 aligns across 9 bases. CDR3 length: 15 amino acids. V trimming: 6 bases; J trimming: 6 bases; junction bases outside the gene matches: 9. From germline, CDR1 is MNHNY and CDR2 SVGAGI (reference sequence). CDR3 residues: CASRQQQGAINIQYF. CDR3 in DNA: TGTGCCAGCAGGCAACAACAGGGGGCAATAAACATTCAGTACTTC.

V is TRBV20-1 and J is TRBJ1-6; D unclear. The CDR3 length is 16 residues. The germline V gene encodes CDR1 DFQATT and CDR2 SNEGSKA (reference sequence). Trimming left V 3 bases short and J 8 bases short, with 20 bases between. This CDR3 reads CSASVGLPNMDSPLHF. The CDR3, as DNA: TGCAGTGCTAGCGTCGGATTACCTAACATGGATTCACCCCTCCACTTT.

The table lists this clonotype with a few counts. The rearrangement joins TRBV4-3 to TRBJ2-1, with TRBD2 identical over 9 bases. V lost 3 bases, J lost 5 bases, and 8 bases stayed unmatched. The V gene's germline CDR1 is LGHNA and CDR2 YSLEER. This CDR3 contains 16 residues. The CDR3 DNA sequence: TGCGCCAGCAGCCAGTACCTAGCGGGGCGCGACAATGAGCAGTTCTTC. It translates to CASSQYLAGRDNEQFF.

This chain joins TRBV11-2 and TRBJ2-7, with TRBD1 matching 7 bases. Germline V gene sequence: CDR1 SGHAT, CDR2 FQNNGV. The CDR3 contains 16 residues. V shed 5 bases and J 4 bases; nucleotides not matched to a gene: 14. The CDR3 sequence is CASSHSLGTVIYEQYF. The DNA for the CDR3 is TGTGCCAGCAGCCACTCTCTGGGGACAGTTATATACGAGCAGTACTTC.

The chain joins TRBV4-3 to TRBJ1-6, with 8 bases identical to TRBD1. This CDR3 region has 14 residues. The ends lost 3 bases at V and 11 bases at J; junction bases unmatched: 6. The germline CDR1 and CDR2 sequences are LGHNA and YSLEER. The CDR3 nucleotides are TGCGCCAGCAGCCAGGACAGGGCTCTGGCACCCCTCCACTTT. This sequence encodes CASSQDRALAPLHF.